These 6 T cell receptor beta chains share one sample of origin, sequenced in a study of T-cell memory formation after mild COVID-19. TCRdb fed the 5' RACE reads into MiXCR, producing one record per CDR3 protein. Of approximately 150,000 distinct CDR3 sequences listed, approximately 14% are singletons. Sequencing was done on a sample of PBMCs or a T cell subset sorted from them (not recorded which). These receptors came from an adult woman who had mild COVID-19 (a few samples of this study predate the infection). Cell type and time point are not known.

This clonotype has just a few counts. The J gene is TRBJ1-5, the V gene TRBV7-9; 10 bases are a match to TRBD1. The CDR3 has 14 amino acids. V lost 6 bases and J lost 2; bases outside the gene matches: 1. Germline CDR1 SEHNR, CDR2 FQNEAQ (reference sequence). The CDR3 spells CASSGQGGNQPQHF. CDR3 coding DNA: TGTGCCAGCAGTGGACAGGGGGGCAATCAGCCCCAGCATTTT. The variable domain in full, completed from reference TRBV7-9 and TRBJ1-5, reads DTGVSQNPRHKITKRGQNVTFRCDPISEHNRLYWYRQTLGQGPEFLTYFQNEAQLEKSRLLSDRFSAERPKGSFSTLEIQRTEQGDSAMYLCASSGQGGNQPQHFGDGTRLSIL.

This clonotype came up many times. The CDR3 region has the DNA TGTGCCAGCACCCCCGGTCAGGGCTCCTACAATGAGCAGTTCTTC. As protein: CASTPGQGSYNEQFF. The chain uses TRBV12-3 or TRBV12-4 and TRBJ2-1, with D perhaps TRBD1 (5 bases). This CDR3 region has 15 residues. V was cut by 7 bases and J by 0 bases, with 13 bases left in between.

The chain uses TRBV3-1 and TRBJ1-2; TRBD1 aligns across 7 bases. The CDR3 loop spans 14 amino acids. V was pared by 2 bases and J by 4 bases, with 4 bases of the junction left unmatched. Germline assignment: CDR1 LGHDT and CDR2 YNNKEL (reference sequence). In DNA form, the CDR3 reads TGTGCCAGCAGCCAAAGGGGACAGAGCTATGGCTACACCTTC. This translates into CASSQRGQSYGYTF.

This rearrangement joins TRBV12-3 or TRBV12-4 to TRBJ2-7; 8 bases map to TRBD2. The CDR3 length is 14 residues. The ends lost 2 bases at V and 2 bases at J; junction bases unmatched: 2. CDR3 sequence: CASSLWGLAYEQYF. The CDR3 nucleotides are TGTGCCAGCAGTTTATGGGGACTAGCCTACGAGCAGTACTTC.

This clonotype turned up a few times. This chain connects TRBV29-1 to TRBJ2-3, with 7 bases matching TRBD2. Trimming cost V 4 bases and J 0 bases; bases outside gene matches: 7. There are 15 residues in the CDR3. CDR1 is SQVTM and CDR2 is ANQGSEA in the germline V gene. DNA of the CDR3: TGCAGCGTTGTGCGAGCGGGATTTAGCACAGATACGCAGTATTTT. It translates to CSVVRAGFSTDTQYF.

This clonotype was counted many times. This CDR3 is CSARDSAGTQPQHF. CDR3 in DNA: TGCAGTGCTAGAGATTCGGCAGGGACTCAGCCCCAGCATTTT. The chain couples TRBV20-1 to TRBJ1-5; D might be TRBD1 (5 bases). The ends were cut back, 0 bases at V and 6 bases at J, with 12 bases in the middle. In germline, CDR1 is DFQATT, CDR2 SNEGSKA (reference sequence). This CDR3 has 14 residues.